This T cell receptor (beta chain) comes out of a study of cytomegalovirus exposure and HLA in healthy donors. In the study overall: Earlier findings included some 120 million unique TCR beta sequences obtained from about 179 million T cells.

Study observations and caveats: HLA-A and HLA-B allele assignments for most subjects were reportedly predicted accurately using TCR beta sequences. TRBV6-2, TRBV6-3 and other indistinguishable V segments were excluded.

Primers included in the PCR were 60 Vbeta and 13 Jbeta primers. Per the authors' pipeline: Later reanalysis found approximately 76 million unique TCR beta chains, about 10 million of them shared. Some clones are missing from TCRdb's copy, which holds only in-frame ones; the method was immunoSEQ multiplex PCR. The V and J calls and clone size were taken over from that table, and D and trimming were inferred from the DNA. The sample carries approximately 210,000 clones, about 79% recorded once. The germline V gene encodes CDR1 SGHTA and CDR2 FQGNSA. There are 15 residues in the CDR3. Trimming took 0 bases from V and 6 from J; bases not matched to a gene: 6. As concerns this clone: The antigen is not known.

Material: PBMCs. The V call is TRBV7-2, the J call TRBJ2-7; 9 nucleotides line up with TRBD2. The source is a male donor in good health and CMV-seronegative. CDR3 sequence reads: CASSLAASGTFEQYF. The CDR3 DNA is TGTGCCAGCAGCTTAGCCGCTAGCGGGACTTTCGAGCAGTACTTC.